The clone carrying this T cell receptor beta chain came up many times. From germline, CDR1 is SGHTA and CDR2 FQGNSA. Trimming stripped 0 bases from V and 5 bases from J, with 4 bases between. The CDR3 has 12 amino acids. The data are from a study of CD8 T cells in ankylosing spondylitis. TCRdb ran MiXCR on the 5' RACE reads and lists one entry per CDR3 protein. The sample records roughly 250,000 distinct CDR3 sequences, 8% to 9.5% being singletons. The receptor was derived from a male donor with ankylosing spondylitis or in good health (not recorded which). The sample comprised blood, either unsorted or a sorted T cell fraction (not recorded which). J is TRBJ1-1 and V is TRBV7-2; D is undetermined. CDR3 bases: TGTGCCAGCAGCTTAGCAGAGACTGAAGCTTTCTTT. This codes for CASSLAETEAFF. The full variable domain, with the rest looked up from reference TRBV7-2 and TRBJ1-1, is GAGVSQSPSNKVTEKGKDVELRCDPISGHTALYWYRQSLGQGLEFLIYFQGNSAPDKSGLPSDRFSAERTGGSVSTLTIQRTQQEDSAVYLCASSLAETEAFFGQGTRLTVV.